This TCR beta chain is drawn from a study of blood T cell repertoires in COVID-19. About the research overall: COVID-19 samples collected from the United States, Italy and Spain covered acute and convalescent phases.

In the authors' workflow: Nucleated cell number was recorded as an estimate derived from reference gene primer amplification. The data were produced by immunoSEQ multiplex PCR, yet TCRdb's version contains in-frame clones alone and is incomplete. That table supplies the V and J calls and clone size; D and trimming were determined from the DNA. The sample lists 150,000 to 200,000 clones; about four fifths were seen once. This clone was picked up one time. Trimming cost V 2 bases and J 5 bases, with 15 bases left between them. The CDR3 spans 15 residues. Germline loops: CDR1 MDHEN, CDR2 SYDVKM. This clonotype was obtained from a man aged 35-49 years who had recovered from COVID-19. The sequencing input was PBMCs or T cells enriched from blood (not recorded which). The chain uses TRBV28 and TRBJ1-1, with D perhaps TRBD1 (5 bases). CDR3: CASSLNYGQRTEAFF. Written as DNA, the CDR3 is TGTGCCAGCAGTTTAAATTACGGACAAAGGACTGAAGCTTTCTTT.